This record looks at one TCR beta chain sequence and its context. This specimen belongs to a study of shared clonotypes between healthy human individuals. The V gene end was trimmed by 2 bases and the J gene end by 1 base; junction bases not matched to a gene: 8. Germline V gene data show CDR1 as SGHDN and CDR2 as FVKESK. This CDR3 is built from 18 residues. Tens of thousands of T cell genomes (approximately 0.2 ug DNA) went into each sorted-subset replicate. TCRdb keeps only in-frame clones here, not all; method: immunoSEQ multiplex PCR. The sample lists over a million clones; approximately 80% were seen once. Partitioning of CD4+ cells yielded a CD45RA+ naive subset and a CD45RA-negative memory subset.

This receptor was identified in a man younger than 30 in good health. Some clones in this sample may be carry-over from other donors' samples. Sequencing was performed on memory CD4+ T cells from PBMCs. The subset was: CD45RA-negative fraction. The genes are TRBV14 and TRBJ2-3; TRBD2 matches 11 bases. The CDR3 DNA sequence: TGTGCCAGCAGCCAATGGCCTACTAGCGGGAGAGGCACAGATACGCAGTATTTT. This translates into CASSQWPTSGRGTDTQYF.